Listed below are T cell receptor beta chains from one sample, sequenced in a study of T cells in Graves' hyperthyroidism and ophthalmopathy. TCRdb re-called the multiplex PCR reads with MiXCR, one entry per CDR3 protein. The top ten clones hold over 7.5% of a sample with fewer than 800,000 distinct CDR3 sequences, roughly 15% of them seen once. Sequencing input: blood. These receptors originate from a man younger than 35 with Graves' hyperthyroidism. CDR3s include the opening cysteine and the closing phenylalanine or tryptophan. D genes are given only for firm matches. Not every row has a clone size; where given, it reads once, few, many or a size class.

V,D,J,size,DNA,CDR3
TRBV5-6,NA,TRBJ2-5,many,TGTGCCAGCAGCCTGGTGGGACACCAAGAGACCCAGTACTTC,CASSLVGHQETQYF
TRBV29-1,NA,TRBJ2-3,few,TGCAGCGTTGAAGTTGGCCCCACCAACACAGATACGCAGTATTTT,CSVEVGPTNTDTQYF
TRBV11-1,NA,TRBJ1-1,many,TGTGCCAGCAGCTACAGGGAGGACACTGAAGCTTTCTTT,CASSYREDTEAFF
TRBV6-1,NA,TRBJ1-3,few,TGTGCCAGCAGTTCGGACCGCAGCTCTGGAAACACCATATATTTT,CASSSDRSSGNTIYF
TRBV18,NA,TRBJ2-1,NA,TGTGCCAGCTCCGCCATGGGCTCTTTGGCCTACAATGAGCAGTTCTTC,CASSAMGSLAYNEQFF
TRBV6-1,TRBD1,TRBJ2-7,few,TGTGCCTCACGACCACAGACAGGGGTTAACGAGCAGTACTTC,CASRPQTGVNEQYF
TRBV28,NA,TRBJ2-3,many,TGTGCCAGCCGCCTGGACCCGTTTACAGATACGCAGTATTTT,CASRLDPFTDTQYF
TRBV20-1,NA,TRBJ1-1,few,TGCAGTGCTAGCCTTGATACGGGGTCGAGCACTGAAGCTTTCTTT,CSASLDTGSSTEAFF
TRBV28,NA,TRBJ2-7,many,TGTGCCAGCAGTTTGAAAGGGCCGGTTCCGGAGCAGTACTTC,CASSLKGPVPEQYF
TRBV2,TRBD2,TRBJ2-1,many,TGTGCCACGATAGCGGGAATACACAATGAGCAGTTCTTC,CATIAGIHNEQFF
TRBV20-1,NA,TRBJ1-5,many,TGCAGTGCTAGAGGTGGCAGTCTCATGGGTCAGCCCCAGCATTTT,CSARGGSLMGQPQHF
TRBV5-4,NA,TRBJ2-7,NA,TGTGCCAGCAGCGTCGGGGATTTGGACCACGAGCAGTACTTC,CASSVGDLDHEQYF
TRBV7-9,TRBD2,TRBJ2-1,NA,TGTGCCAGCAGTCCACGAAGCGGGAGGGCCAAGAATGAGCAGTTCTTC,CASSPRSGRAKNEQFF
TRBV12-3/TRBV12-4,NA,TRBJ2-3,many,TGTGCCAGCAGTTCGCCCTCGGGCGGATCCCTGGTAGATACGCAGTATTTT,CASSSPSGGSLVDTQYF
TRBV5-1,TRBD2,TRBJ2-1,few,TGCGCCAGCAGCTCAGATCTAGCGGGAGGGGATTGGGGTGAGCAGTTCTTC,CASSSDLAGGDWGEQFF
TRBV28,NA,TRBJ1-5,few,TGTGCCAGCAGTCCGAGTGCGGGGTCTAATCAGCCCCAGCATTTT,CASSPSAGSNQPQHF
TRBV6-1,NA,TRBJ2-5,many,TGTGCCAGCAGTGAAGGGATCGGGCCAGGGGAGACCCAGTACTTC,CASSEGIGPGETQYF
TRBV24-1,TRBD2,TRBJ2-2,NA,TGTGCCACCAGTGCACTAGCGGGGAACACCGGGGAGCTGTTTTTT,CATSALAGNTGELFF
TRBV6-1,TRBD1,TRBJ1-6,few,TGTGCCAGCAGTGGCCAGGGGGCCCTGAATTCACCCCTCCACTTT,CASSGQGALNSPLHF
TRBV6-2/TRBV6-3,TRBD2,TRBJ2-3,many,TGTGCCAGCAGTTTCGGGGCCAGGACTAGAGATACGCAGTATTTT,CASSFGARTRDTQYF
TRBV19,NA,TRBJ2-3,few,TGTGCCAGTAGTATAGTTGGGGGAAGAGATACGCAGTATTTT,CASSIVGGRDTQYF
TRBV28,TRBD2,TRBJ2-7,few,TGTGCCACCAGGGGTAGCGGGAGTAGGGCCTACGAGCAGTACTTC,CATRGSGSRAYEQYF
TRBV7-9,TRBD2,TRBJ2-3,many,TGTGCCAGCAGTTCTAGGACTAGCGGATCCACAGATACGCAGTATTTT,CASSSRTSGSTDTQYF
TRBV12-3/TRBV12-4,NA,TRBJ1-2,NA,TGTGCCAGCAGTCCGGAGGCAGGGAATGGCTACACCTTC,CASSPEAGNGYTF
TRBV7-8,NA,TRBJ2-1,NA,TGTGCCAGCAGCTTACGAGACTACTACAATGAGCAGTTCTTC,CASSLRDYYNEQFF
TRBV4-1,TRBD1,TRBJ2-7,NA,TGCGCCAGCAGCCAGGGGGGAGACAGGGGGCGACTCCACGAGCAGTACTTC,CASSQGGDRGRLHEQYF
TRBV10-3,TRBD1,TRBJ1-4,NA,TGTGCCATCAGTCGAGACAGGGGAGATGAAAAACTGTTTTTT,CAISRDRGDEKLFF
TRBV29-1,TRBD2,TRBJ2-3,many,TGCAGCGTGAGCAGCGCGGGAGGAACAGATACGCAGTATTTT,CSVSSAGGTDTQYF
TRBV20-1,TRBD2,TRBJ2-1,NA,TGCAGTGCTAGAACTGCCCAAGCGGGGCCTCACAATGAGCAGTTCTTC,CSARTAQAGPHNEQFF
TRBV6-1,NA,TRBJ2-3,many,TGTGCCAGCAGTGAACTATCCACGGGACCGAAAATTAGCACAGATACGCAGTATTTT,CASSELSTGPKISTDTQYF
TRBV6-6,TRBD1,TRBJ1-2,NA,TGTGCCAGCAGTTACACGGCGACAGGGGGCATCTATGGCTACACCTTC,CASSYTATGGIYGYTF
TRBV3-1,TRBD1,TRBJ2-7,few,TGTGCCAGCAGCCAGAGACAGGGGCTCGAGCAGTACTTC,CASSQRQGLEQYF
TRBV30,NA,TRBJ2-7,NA,TGTGCCTGGAGTGTACCTATTAGGGGGACCGGCCCCTACGAGCAGTACTTC,CAWSVPIRGTGPYEQYF
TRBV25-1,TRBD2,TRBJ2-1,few,TGTGCCAGCAGTCCAGGACTAGCGGGAGGGACAAATGAGCAGTTCTTC,CASSPGLAGGTNEQFF
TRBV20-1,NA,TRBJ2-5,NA,TGCAGTGCTAGACTGCAAGAGACCCAGTACTTC,CSARLQETQYF
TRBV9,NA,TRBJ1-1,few,TGTGCCAGCAGCGTAGGAAGGAGGTCCGCTGAAGCTTTCTTT,CASSVGRRSAEAFF
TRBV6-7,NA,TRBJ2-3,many,TGTGCCAGCAGTTACTCGACCTTGTTGGGTTCTGCAGATACGCAGTATTTT,CASSYSTLLGSADTQYF
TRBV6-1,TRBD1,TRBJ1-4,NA,TGTGCCAGCAGTGTCCTCCGTGGGACAGGGGACGAAAAACTGTTTTTT,CASSVLRGTGDEKLFF
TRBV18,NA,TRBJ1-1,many,TGTGCCAGCTCAACTTCTCTCGTGAACACTGAAGCTTTCTTT,CASSTSLVNTEAFF
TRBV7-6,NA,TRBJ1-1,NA,TGTGCCAGCAGTCAGGCCAGCGCGGACACTGAAGCTTTCTTT,CASSQASADTEAFF
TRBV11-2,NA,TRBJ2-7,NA,TGTGCCAGCAGCCTCGGACAGCACAATGAGCAGTACTTC,CASSLGQHNEQYF
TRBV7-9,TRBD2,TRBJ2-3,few,TGTGCCAGCAGCTCTCCTGGGCGGGAGGGGAGTACGCAGTATTTT,CASSSPGREGSTQYF
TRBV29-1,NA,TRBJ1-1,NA,TGCAGCGTCTCCGGCAGCAACACTGAAGCTTTCTTT,CSVSGSNTEAFF